The clone carrying this T cell receptor beta chain was detected once. A read error may account for a junction end that differs from germline. This record comes from a study of tumor-infiltrating lymphocytes in primary liver carcinoma. Investigators took RNA and DNA out together from roughly 21-30 mg of unsorted bulk tissue. Starting from 500 ng of total RNA, TCR beta cDNA was produced with a primer in the constant region. Employing slightly modified ARM-PCR, three nested multiplex PCR rounds were run, and these gave rise to the TCR beta libraries. With TRBV1-TRBV30 forward primers and a C-beta reverse primer, the first two PCR rounds were run for approximately 10 cycles each. From the multiplex PCR reads, TCRdb called clonotypes with MiXCR, one entry per CDR3 protein. The sample consists of roughly 100,000 distinct CDR3 sequences, roughly 80% of them appearing once. Germline V lookup: CDR1 SNHLY, CDR2 FYNNEI. The CDR3 length is 15 residues.

The source of this sequence is a man aged 40-49 years with primary liver carcinoma and hepatitis B virus infection. This rearrangement joins TRBV2 to TRBJ2-1; a weak D match, TRBD2 (5 bases). Sample: liver tumor tissue from sampling region 3. As for subset: tumor region T3, left-lateral pole. CDR3 coding DNA: TGTGCCAGCAGTGAGACTAACGTACCCCACAATGAGCTGTTCTTC. Residues: CASSETNVPHNELFF.